The text below deals with one T cell receptor (beta chain). The record originates from a study of beta chain features in type 1 diabetes. The study reverse transcribed the entire isolated RNA, so it sequenced expressed TCRB transcripts. Assay: immunoSEQ multiplex PCR; the TCRdb copy retains only in-frame clones and omits some. The table includes more than 85,000 clones, almost 40% detected once. The V gene's germline CDR1 is SEHNR and CDR2 FQNEAQ (reference sequence). The CDR3 spans 14 residues. V lost 7 bases, J lost 2 bases, and 14 bases lay in between. The chain couples TRBV7-9 to TRBJ2-5; no clear D gene. This TCR was recovered from a woman younger than 35 in good health. The sample was stem cell memory CD4+ T cells from blood. In nucleotides, the CDR3 is TGTGCCAGCACCCATCTTGGGCAACAAGAGACCCAGTACTTC. It yields the protein CASTHLGQQETQYF.